A selection of T cell receptor beta chains follows, all from one sample in a study of blood T cell repertoires in COVID-19. Produced via immunoSEQ multiplex PCR; TCRdb's table is partial and in-frame only. The table lists about 130,000 clones, around 81% of them singletons, with 3.8% in the top ten. Sequences were obtained from peripheral blood. The source of these receptors is a woman aged 45-60 years with acute or convalescent COVID-19. Both conserved end residues are part of each CDR3. Fields, in order: clone size, D gene, J gene, CDR3 length, V gene, CDR3 DNA, CDR3 protein. D genes are given only for firm matches. Size is omitted from some rows. Given values are once, few, many or a class for expanded clones.

. | . | TRBJ2-1 | 15 | TRBV9 | TGTGCCAGCAGCGTAGGAGTGGGAGTGGGTAATGAGCAGTTCTTC | CASSVGVGVGNEQFF
. | . | TRBJ1-2 | 13 | TRBV3-1/TRBV3-2 | TGTGCCAGCAGCCAATTCTGGGAGAGTGGCTACACCTTC | CASSQFWESGYTF
. | TRBD2 | TRBJ2-1 | 14 | TRBV19 | TGTGAACTAGGACGGGAGGTCTCCTACAATGAGCAGTTCTTC | CELGREVSYNEQFF
once | . | TRBJ2-5 | 12 | TRBV5-1 | TGCGCCAGCAGCCGGTACCAAGAGACCCAGTACTTC | CASSRYQETQYF
. | . | TRBJ1-6 | 14 | TRBV28 | TGTGCCAGCACCAACCCGGGACCGGGGGCACCCCTCCACTTT | CASTNPGPGAPLHF
. | TRBD2 | TRBJ2-1 | 13 | TRBV2 | TGTGCCAGCACGGGAGGGGAGTACAATGAGCAGTTCTTC | CASTGGEYNEQFF
. | . | TRBJ2-1 | 15 | TRBV15 | TGTGCCACCAGCAGAGCAGGGGCTGAGTTGAATGAGCAGTTCTTC | CATSRAGAELNEQFF
. | . | TRBJ1-5 | 15 | TRBV10-3 | TGTGCCATCAGTGAGGTGGGGGCGAGCAATCAGCCCCAGCATTTT | CAISEVGASNQPQHF
once | TRBD1 | TRBJ1-3 | 15 | TRBV13 | TGTGCCAGCAGCTTACGGACAGGGGGGGTAAACACCATATATTTT | CASSLRTGGVNTIYF
. | TRBD1 | TRBJ1-1 | 14 | TRBV6-5 | TGTGCCAGCAGAACCGGGACAGGGGGCACTGAAGCTTTCTTT | CASRTGTGGTEAFF
. | . | TRBJ2-3 | 12 | TRBV12-3/TRBV12-4 | TGTGCCAGCACTCGACTCGCAGATACGCAGTATTTT | CASTRLADTQYF
. | . | TRBJ1-5 | 15 | TRBV4-1 | TGCGCCAGCAGCCAAGAGGGCAGGGGTAATCAGCCCCAGCATTTT | CASSQEGRGNQPQHF
. | . | TRBJ2-2 | 13 | TRBV7-2 | TGTGCCAGCAGCCTACTAGATCCCGGGGAGCTGTTTTTT | CASSLLDPGELFF
. | TRBD1 | TRBJ1-1 | 16 | TRBV7-8 | TGTGCCAGCAGCTCCCCACCTCGGGACAGGGCGCATGAAGCTTTCTTT | CASSSPPRDRAHEAFF
. | . | TRBJ2-6 | 17 | TRBV6-4 | TGTGCCAGCAGTGAATACCCACTATCGTCTGGGGCCAACGTCCTGACTTTC | CASSEYPLSSGANVLTF
. | TRBD1 | TRBJ1-1 | 15 | TRBV9 | TGTGCCAGCAGCGCGGGACAGGGGGCAAACACTGAAGCTTTCTTT | CASSAGQGANTEAFF
. | TRBD1 | TRBJ1-6 | 16 | TRBV5-4 | TGTGCCAGCAGTCGGGACAGGGCGATTGTGAATTCACCCCTCCACTTT | CASSRDRAIVNSPLHF
once | . | TRBJ2-2 | 17 | TRBV25-1 | TGTGCCAGCAGTGAATATACCCCGCGGGCTAGTACCGGGGAGCTGTTTTTT | CASSEYTPRASTGELFF
. | . | TRBJ1-2 | 13 | TRBV12-3/TRBV12-4 | TGTGCCAGCAGTTTTGGCAGAAACTATGGCTACACCTTC | CASSFGRNYGYTF
few | . | TRBJ2-3 | 14 | TRBV2 | TGTGCCAGCAGTACACAGGGAAGCACAGATACGCAGTATTTT | CASSTQGSTDTQYF
. | . | TRBJ1-4 | 15 | TRBV19 | TGTGCCAGTAGGCTGACGACAGCAACTAATGAAAAACTGTTTTTT | CASRLTTATNEKLFF
. | . | TRBJ2-2 | 14 | TRBV30 | TGTGCCTGGAGTGTACCGTCTGAGACCGGGGAGCTGTTTTTT | CAWSVPSETGELFF
. | TRBD2 | TRBJ2-5 | 15 | TRBV5-1 | TGCGCCAGCCGACTAGCGGGGGTTCTCCAAGAGACCCAGTACTTC | CASRLAGVLQETQYF
few | . | TRBJ1-4 | 15 | TRBV19 | TGTGCCAGTAGATCGGACAGAGCAACTAATGAAAAACTGTTTTTT | CASRSDRATNEKLFF
few | TRBD2 | TRBJ2-3 | 20 | TRBV5-8 | TGTGCCAGCAGACCGTCCCTGGGACTAGCGGGGGGCGAGGGCACAGATACGCAGTATTTT | CASRPSLGLAGGEGTDTQYF
once | . | TRBJ1-4 | 14 | TRBV3-1/TRBV3-2 | TGTGCCAGCAGCCAGCGTGGGGGCGATGAAAAACTGTTTTTT | CASSQRGGDEKLFF